The clone carrying this T cell receptor beta chain was detected only once. This entry belongs to a study of blood T cell repertoires in COVID-19. On the study more broadly: T cells, B-cell-depleted T cells, or PBMCs supplied cDNA or gDNA.

The CDR3 is 15 residues long. CDR1 is SGHRS, CDR2 YFSETQ, per germline. After removal of 0 bases from V and 3 bases from J, the junction contained 3 bases not matched to a gene. It was during active infection that Seattle patients were enrolled and then longitudinally followed. As handled by the study authors: Amplification of reference gene primers provided the estimated nucleated cell counts. TCRdb keeps only in-frame clones here, not all; method: immunoSEQ multiplex PCR. V, J and clone size were drawn from that table, and D and trimming were deduced from the DNA. The data show 200,000 or so clones, about 85% seen once.

The chain carries TRBV5-1 and TRBJ2-3, with 8 bases fitting TRBD1. Sequencing was done on a sample of peripheral blood. The clonotype comes from a woman over 75 with COVID-19, enrolled during active disease. This CDR3 reads CASSLGQGSTDTQYF. CDR3 nucleotide sequence: TGCGCCAGCAGCTTGGGACAGGGGTCGACAGATACGCAGTATTTT.